The rows below give T cell receptor beta chains drawn from one sample of a study of blood T cell repertoires in COVID-19. TCRdb keeps only in-frame clones here, not all; method: immunoSEQ multiplex PCR. This table holds approximately 210,000 clones, approximately 84% found once. The sequencing sample was made of peripheral blood. Receptors originate from a woman in her sixties or seventies with active or convalescent COVID-19. Each CDR3 is given with its conserved first and last residue. The D gene is left open where the match is weak. A row's size may be missing; if present it is once, few, many or a size class.

TRBV5-6	TRBJ2-7	once	TRBD2	CASSLAWLAGTHEQYF	TGTGCCAGCAGCTTGGCCTGGCTAGCGGGAACCCACGAGCAGTACTTC
TRBV3-1/TRBV3-2	TRBJ1-4	.	TRBD1	CASSPDRANEKLFF	TGTGCCAGCAGCCCCGACAGGGCTAATGAAAAACTGTTTTTT
TRBV28	TRBJ2-7	.	.	CASSLRVSSYEQYF	TGTGCCAGCAGTTTGCGGGTCAGCTCCTACGAGCAGTACTTC
TRBV7-6	TRBJ2-2	few	.	CASSLGVGALPTGELFF	TGTGCCAGCAGCTTAGGGGTGGGGGCCCTCCCCACCGGGGAGCTGTTTTTT
TRBV6-1	TRBJ1-2	.	.	CASSEGGYGYTF	TGTGCCAGCAGTGAAGGAGGGTACGGCTACACCTTC
TRBV4-2	TRBJ2-7	.	.	CASRPTPGLDSYEQYF	TGTGCCAGCAGACCTACCCCAGGGTTGGACTCCTACGAGCAGTACTTC
TRBV27	TRBJ2-4	.	TRBD1	CAKPGQGVEAKNIQYF	TGTGCCAAGCCGGGACAGGGAGTCGAAGCCAAAAACATTCAGTACTTC
TRBV7-2	TRBJ1-4	.	.	CASSPNTPGLKSEKLFF	TGTGCCAGCAGCCCCAACACCCCGGGTCTTAAGTCTGAAAAACTGTTTTTT
TRBV27	TRBJ2-2	.	TRBD2	CASSQLPGTSGSGTGELFF	TGTGCCAGCAGCCAGCTTCCCGGGACTAGCGGGAGTGGTACCGGGGAGCTGTTTTTT
TRBV7-9	TRBJ2-5	.	TRBD1	CASSLVFGQEETQYF	TGTGCCAGCAGCTTAGTATTCGGACAGGAAGAGACCCAGTACTTC
TRBV14	TRBJ2-7	.	.	CASSQEGWGVSYEQYF	TGTGCCAGCAGCCAAGAAGGGTGGGGGGTGTCCTACGAGCAGTACTTC
TRBV30	TRBJ1-5	.	TRBD1	CAWSRDRGPNSNQPQHF	TGTGCCTGGAGCCGGGACAGGGGACCCAATAGCAATCAGCCCCAGCATTTT
TRBV5-1	TRBJ2-2	.	.	CASSLGTSPGELFF	TGCGCCAGCAGCTTGGGGACATCGCCTGGGGAGCTGTTTTTT
TRBV6-5	TRBJ1-1	.	.	CASSLRGGEAFF	TGTGCCAGCAGCCTCCGAGGGGGTGAAGCTTTCTTT
TRBV6-1	TRBJ2-4	.	.	CASSEAGSEVGNIQYF	TGTGCCAGCAGTGAAGCAGGATCGGAGGTGGGAAACATTCAGTACTTC
TRBV7-9	TRBJ1-1	.	TRBD1	CASSLLQGVNTEAFF	TGTGCCAGCAGCTTACTACAGGGGGTGAACACTGAAGCTTTCTTT